This T cell receptor beta chain came from a study of regulatory T cells in long-lasting Graves disease. Time point specified: persistent/refractory GD, antithyroid drugs over 5 years with positive TRAb. Researchers made the TCR library from RNA that was extracted from PBMCs. The CDR3 is 16 residues long. Trimming pared 5 bases from V and 1 base from J, leaving 15 bases between. In germline, CDR1 is MNHNS, CDR2 SASEGT. According to the study, TCR beta libraries were built with iRepertoire HTBI primers and CDR3-region Arm-PCR. TCRdb recomputed calls from the multiplex PCR reads with MiXCR, one row per CDR3 protein. Altogether 650,000 to 850,000 distinct CDR3 sequences are present, approximately 31% being singletons, with the ten largest covering around 42%. This clonotype was counted ten times or more.

The source is a female donor with Graves disease. V and J are TRBV6-1 and TRBJ1-5, with D perhaps matching TRBD1 (6 bases). The sample was peripheral blood mononuclear cells (PBMCs), taken when the disease was refractory, from a patient treated with antithyroid drugs. CDR3 protein: CASSQRRGSSNQPQHF. CDR3 coding DNA: TGTGCCAGCAGTCAACGCAGGGGATCGAGCAATCAGCCCCAGCATTTT.